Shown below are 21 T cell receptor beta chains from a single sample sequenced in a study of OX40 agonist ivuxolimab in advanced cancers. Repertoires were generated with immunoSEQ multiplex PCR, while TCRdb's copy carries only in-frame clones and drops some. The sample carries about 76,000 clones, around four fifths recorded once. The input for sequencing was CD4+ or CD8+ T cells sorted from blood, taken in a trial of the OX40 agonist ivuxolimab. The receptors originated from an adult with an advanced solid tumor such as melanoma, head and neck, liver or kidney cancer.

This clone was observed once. In DNA form, the CDR3 reads TGTGCCAGCAGCCCCCAGACAGGGTTTACGGATGAGCAGTTCTTC. Translated, it gives CASSPQTGFTDEQFF. The gene calls are TRBV7-2 and TRBJ2-1, with 7 nucleotides matching TRBD1. Germline lookup yields CDR1 SGHTA and CDR2 FQGNSA. The V and J ends lost 5 bases and 8 bases, in that order; junction bases with no gene match: 12. This CDR3 is 15 amino acids long.

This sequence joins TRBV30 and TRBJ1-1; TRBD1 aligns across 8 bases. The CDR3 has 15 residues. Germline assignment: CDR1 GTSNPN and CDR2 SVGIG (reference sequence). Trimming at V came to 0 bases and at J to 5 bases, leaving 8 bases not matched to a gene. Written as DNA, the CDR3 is TGTGCCTGGAGTGTACGAGACAGGGGAGGAACTGAAGCTTTCTTT. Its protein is CAWSVRDRGGTEAFF.

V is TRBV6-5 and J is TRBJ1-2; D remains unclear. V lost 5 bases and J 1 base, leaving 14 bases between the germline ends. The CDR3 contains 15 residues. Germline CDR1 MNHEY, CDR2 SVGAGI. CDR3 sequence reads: CASSNYRPINYGYTF. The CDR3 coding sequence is TGTGCCAGCAGTAACTATCGACCGATTAACTATGGCTACACCTTC.

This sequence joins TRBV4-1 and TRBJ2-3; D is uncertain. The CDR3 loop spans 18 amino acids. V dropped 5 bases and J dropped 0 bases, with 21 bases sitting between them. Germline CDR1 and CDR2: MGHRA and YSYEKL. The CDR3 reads CASSKPLLRAQSTDTQYF. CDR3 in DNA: TGCGCCAGCAGCAAACCCCTCCTCCGAGCACAGAGCACAGATACGCAGTATTTT.

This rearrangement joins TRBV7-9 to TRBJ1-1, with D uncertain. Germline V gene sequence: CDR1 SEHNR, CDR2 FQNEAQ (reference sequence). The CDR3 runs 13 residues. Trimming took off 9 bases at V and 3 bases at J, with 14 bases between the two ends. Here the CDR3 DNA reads TGTGCCAGTCAATCGAATACGGACACTGAAGCTTTCTTT. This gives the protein CASQSNTDTEAFF. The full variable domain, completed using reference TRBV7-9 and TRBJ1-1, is DTGVSQNPRHKITKRGQNVTFRCDPISEHNRLYWYRQTLGQGPEFLTYFQNEAQLEKSRLLSDRFSAERPKGSFSTLEIQRTEQGDSAMYLCASQSNTDTEAFFGQGTRLTVV.

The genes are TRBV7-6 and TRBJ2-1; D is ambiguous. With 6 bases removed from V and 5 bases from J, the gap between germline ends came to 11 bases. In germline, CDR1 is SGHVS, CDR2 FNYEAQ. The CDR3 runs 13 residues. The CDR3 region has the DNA TGTGCCAGCAGTCGTCACTCGAACAATGAGCAGTTCTTC. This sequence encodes CASSRHSNNEQFF. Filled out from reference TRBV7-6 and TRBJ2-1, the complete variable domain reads GAGVSQSPRYKVTKRGQDVALRCDPISGHVSLYWYRQALGQGPEFLTYFNYEAQQDKSGLPNDRFSAERPEGSISTLTIQRTEQRDSAMYRCASSRHSNNEQFFGPGTRLTVL.

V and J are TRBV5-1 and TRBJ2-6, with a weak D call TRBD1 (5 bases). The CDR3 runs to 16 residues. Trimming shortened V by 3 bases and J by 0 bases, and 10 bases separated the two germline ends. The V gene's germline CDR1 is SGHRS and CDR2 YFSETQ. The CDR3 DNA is TGCGCCAGCAGCTCAGACAGACGCTCTGGGGCCAACGTCCTGACTTTC. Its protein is CASSSDRRSGANVLTF.

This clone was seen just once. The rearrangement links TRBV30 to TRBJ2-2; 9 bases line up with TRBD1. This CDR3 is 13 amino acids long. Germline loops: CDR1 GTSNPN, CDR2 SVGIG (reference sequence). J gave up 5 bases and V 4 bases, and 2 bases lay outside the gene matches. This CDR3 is CAWNRGQTGELFF. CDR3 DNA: TGTGCCTGGAACAGGGGGCAAACCGGGGAGCTGTTTTTT.

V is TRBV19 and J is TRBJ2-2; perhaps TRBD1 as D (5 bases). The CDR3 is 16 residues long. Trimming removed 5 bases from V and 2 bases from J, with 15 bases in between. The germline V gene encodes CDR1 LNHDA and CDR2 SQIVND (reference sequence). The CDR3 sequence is CASSLTDSSNTGELFF. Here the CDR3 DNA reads TGTGCCAGTAGTCTGACAGACTCCTCAAACACCGGGGAGCTGTTTTTT.

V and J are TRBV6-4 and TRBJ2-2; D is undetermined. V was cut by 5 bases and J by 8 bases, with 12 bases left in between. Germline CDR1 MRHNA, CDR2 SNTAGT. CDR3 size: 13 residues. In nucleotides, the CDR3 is TGTGCCAGCAGTCGGACGTTTCTTGGGGAGCTGTTTTTT. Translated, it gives CASSRTFLGELFF.

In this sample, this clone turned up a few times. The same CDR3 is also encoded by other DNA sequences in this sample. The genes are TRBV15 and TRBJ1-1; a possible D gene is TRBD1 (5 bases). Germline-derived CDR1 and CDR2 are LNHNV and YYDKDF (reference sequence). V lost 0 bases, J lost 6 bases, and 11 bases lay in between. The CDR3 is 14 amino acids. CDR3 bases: TGTGCCACCAGCAGAGATACAGGTAGAGCTGAAGCTTTCTTT. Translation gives CATSRDTGRAEAFF.

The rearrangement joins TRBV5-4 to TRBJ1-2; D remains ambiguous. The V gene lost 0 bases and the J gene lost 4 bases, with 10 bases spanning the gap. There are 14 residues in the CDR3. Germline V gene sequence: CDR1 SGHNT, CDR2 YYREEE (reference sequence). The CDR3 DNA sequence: TGTGCCAGCAGCTTGGAGTGGGGAACCTATGGCTACACCTTC. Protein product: CASSLEWGTYGYTF.

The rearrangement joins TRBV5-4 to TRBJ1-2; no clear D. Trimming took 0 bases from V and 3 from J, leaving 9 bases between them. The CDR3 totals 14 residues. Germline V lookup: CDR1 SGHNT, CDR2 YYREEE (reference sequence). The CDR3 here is CASSLDGRDYGYTF. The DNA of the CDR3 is TGTGCCAGCAGCTTGGACGGGAGAGACTATGGCTACACCTTC.

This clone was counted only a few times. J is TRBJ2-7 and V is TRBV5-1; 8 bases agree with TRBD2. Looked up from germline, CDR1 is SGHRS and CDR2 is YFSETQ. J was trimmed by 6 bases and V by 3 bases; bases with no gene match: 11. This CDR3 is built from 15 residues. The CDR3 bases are TGCGCCAGCAGCTCCAGAAGAGCGGGAGTTGGCGAGCAGTACTTC. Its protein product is CASSSRRAGVGEQYF.

The CDR3 coding sequence is TGCGCCAGCAGCTTGGCCATCTCCGGCGCCGGGGAGCTGTTTTTT. Translation: CASSLAISGAGELFF. This chain uses TRBV5-1 with TRBJ2-2, with D hard to call. Germline V CDR1 and CDR2: SGHRS, YFSETQ. V was clipped by 0 bases and J by 6 bases, with 12 bases between them. The CDR3 is 15 amino acids.

CDR3 sequence: CASSVQPSAGGTEAFF. CDR3 DNA sequence: TGTGCCAGCAGCGTACAACCTTCGGCAGGGGGCACTGAAGCTTTCTTT. V is TRBV9 and J is TRBJ1-1; 7 bases are shared with TRBD1. Germline CDR1 SGDLS, CDR2 YYNGEE. The CDR3 sequence is 16 residues long. Germline trimming cut 1 base from V and 4 bases from J; bases unmatched to any gene: 10.

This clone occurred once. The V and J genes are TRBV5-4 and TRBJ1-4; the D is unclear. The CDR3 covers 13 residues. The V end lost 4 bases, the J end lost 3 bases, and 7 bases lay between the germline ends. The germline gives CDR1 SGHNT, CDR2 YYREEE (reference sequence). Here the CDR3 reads CASSRSANEKLFF. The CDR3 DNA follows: TGTGCCAGCAGCCGTTCAGCTAATGAAAAACTGTTTTTT.

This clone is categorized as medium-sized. The CDR3 sequence: CASSPRERYGYTF. The CDR3 DNA reads as TGTGCCAGCAGCCCTCGGGAGCGGTATGGCTACACCTTC. This chain uses TRBV6-5 with TRBJ1-2, with unresolved D. Trimming left V 6 bases short and J 5 bases short, with 13 bases between. The CDR3 runs to 13 residues. CDR1 MNHEY and CDR2 SVGAGI come from the germline V gene.

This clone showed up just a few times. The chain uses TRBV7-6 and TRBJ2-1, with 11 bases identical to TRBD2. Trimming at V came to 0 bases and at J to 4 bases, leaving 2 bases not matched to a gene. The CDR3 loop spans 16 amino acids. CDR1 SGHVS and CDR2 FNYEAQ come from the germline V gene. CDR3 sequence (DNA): TGTGCCAGCAGCTTAGCAACTAGCGGGAGTTACAATGAGCAGTTCTTC. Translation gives CASSLATSGSYNEQFF. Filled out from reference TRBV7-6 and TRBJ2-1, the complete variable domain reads GAGVSQSPRYKVTKRGQDVALRCDPISGHVSLYWYRQALGQGPEFLTYFNYEAQQDKSGLPNDRFSAERPEGSISTLTIQRTEQRDSAMYRCASSLATSGSYNEQFFGPGTRLTVL.

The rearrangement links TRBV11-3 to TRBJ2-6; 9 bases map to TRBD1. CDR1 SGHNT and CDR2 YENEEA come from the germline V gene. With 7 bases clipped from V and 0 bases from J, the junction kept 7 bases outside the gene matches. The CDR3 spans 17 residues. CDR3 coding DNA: TGTGCCAGCACCCGAGGACAGGGGAACTCTGGGGCCAACGTCCTGACTTTC. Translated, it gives CASTRGQGNSGANVLTF.

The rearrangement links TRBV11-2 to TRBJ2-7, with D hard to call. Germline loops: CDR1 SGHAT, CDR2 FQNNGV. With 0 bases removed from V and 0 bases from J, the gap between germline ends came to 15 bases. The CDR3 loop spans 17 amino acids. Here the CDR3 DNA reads TGTGCCAGCAGCTTAGATTATCAGGTTTTCAGCTCCTACGAGCAGTACTTC. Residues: CASSLDYQVFSSYEQYF.